Listed here are 20 T cell receptor beta chains from one sample, sequenced in a study of CD8 T cells in ankylosing spondylitis. Study-wide findings and caveats: For ankylosing spondylitis blood, a TCR beta motif of 7 or 8 highly homologous variants appeared characteristic.

TCRdb used MiXCR to reprocess the 5' RACE reads, holding one entry per CDR3 protein. The top ten clones hold under 0.6% of a sample with more than 650,000 distinct CDR3 sequences, about 10% of them seen once. These receptors are not linked to any known antigen. Sequencing used blood, either unsorted or a sorted T cell fraction (not recorded which). The receptors were sampled from a male donor with ankylosing spondylitis.

This clonotype showed up just a few times. The chain combines TRBV29-1 with TRBJ2-7, with a weak D call TRBD1 (7 bases). The germline V gene has CDR1 SQVTM and CDR2 ANQGSEA. V lost 6 bases and J lost 6, with 15 bases in between. This CDR3 has 12 amino acids. DNA of the CDR3: TGCAGCGTAAGCTTCAGGGGGGTCGAGCAGTACTTC. The encoded protein is CSVSFRGVEQYF.

The chain has TRBV7-8 and TRBJ1-3; D is unresolved. V lost 1 base, J lost 0 bases, and 10 bases lay in between. The CDR3 length is 16 residues. The germline V gene encodes CDR1 SGHVS and CDR2 FQNEAQ. CDR3 protein: CASSLVLAYSGNTIYF. The CDR3 DNA is TGTGCCAGCAGCTTAGTATTAGCCTACTCTGGAAACACCATATATTTT.

About this clonotype itself: At one boundary the junction diverges from the germline segment, which might be a read error. As DNA, the CDR3 is TGTGCCAGCAGGCCCAGGAGGGAGAGCTCCTACTATGAGCAGTTCTTC. This encodes CASRPRRESSYYEQFF. The chain is built from TRBV7-8 and TRBJ2-1, with D perhaps TRBD2 (6 bases). The V gene's germline CDR1 is SGHVS and CDR2 FQNEAQ. The CDR3 totals 16 residues. Supplemented by reference TRBV7-8 and TRBJ2-1, the full variable domain reads GAGVSQSPRYKVAKRGQDVALRCDPISGHVSLFWYQQALGQGPEFLTYFQNEAQLDKSGLPSDRFFAERPEGSVSTLKIQRTQQEDSAVYLCASRPRRESSYYEQFFGPGTRLTVL.

The chain uses TRBV24-1 and TRBJ2-7, with D hard to call. The CDR3 loop spans 13 amino acids. In germline, CDR1 is KGHDR, CDR2 SFDVKD. Trimming shortened V by 6 bases and J by 0 bases, and 8 bases separated the two germline ends. This CDR3 is CATSTTASYEQYF. CDR3 nucleotide sequence: TGTGCCACCAGTACTACAGCCTCCTACGAGCAGTACTTC.

This clonotype was detected many times. V and J are TRBV29-1 and TRBJ2-2; 12 bases line up with TRBD2. The junction had 3 bases not matched to a gene; V was cut back by 4 bases and J by 6 bases. There are 14 residues in the CDR3. Germline assignment: CDR1 SQVTM and CDR2 ANQGSEA. CDR3 sequence: CSVVTSGSPGELFF. CDR3 DNA: TGCAGCGTTGTGACTAGCGGGAGCCCCGGGGAGCTGTTTTTT.

The genes are TRBV20-1 and TRBJ1-5, with 8 bases that match TRBD1. The CDR3 covers 13 residues. Trimming at V came to 6 bases and at J to 5 bases, leaving 6 bases not matched to a gene. Per germline, CDR1 DFQATT and CDR2 SNEGSKA (reference sequence). CDR3 sequence (DNA): TGCAGTGCGGGGGGACAGGAGCATCAGCCCCAGCATTTT. This encodes CSAGGQEHQPQHF.

There are a few counts of this clonotype. The chain joins TRBV5-1 to TRBJ2-7; 10 positions agree with TRBD2. CDR1 is SGHRS, CDR2 YFSETQ, per germline. V gave up 3 bases and J gave up 2 bases; unmatched junction bases: 5. The CDR3 runs to 15 residues. CDR3 bases: TGCGCCAGCAGCTATCTAGCGGGGGACCCCTACGAGCAGTACTTC. It is translated as CASSYLAGDPYEQYF. Full variable domain (outside the CDR3, taken from reference TRBV5-1 and TRBJ2-7): KAGVTQTPRYLIKTRGQQVTLSCSPISGHRSVSWYQQTPGQGLQFLFEYFSETQRNKGNFPGRFSGRQFSNSRSEMNVSTLELGDSALYLCASSYLAGDPYEQYFGPGTRLTVT.

The rearrangement links TRBV20-1 to TRBJ1-1, with 7 bases lining up with TRBD1. CDR1 and CDR2 (germline): DFQATT, SNEGSKA (reference sequence). Trimming cost V 0 bases and J 2 bases; bases outside gene matches: 6. The CDR3 sequence is 15 residues long. CDR3 residues: CSARDPGTVNTEAFF. CDR3 coding DNA: TGCAGTGCTAGAGATCCCGGGACAGTTAACACTGAAGCTTTCTTT.

The chain links TRBV20-1 to TRBJ2-1, with no clear D. CDR3 length: 15 amino acids. The V gene's germline CDR1 is DFQATT and CDR2 SNEGSKA (reference sequence). Trimming took 2 bases from V and 0 from J, leaving 11 bases between them. The CDR3 is CSARRPRISYNEQFF. The CDR3 DNA reads as TGCAGTGCTAGACGTCCGCGGATCTCCTACAATGAGCAGTTCTTC.

The chain employs TRBV12-3 or TRBV12-4 and TRBJ1-2; D is perhaps TRBD1 (6 bases). Trimming removed 6 bases from V and 3 bases from J, with 11 bases in between. This CDR3 is 13 amino acids long. The DNA of the CDR3 is TGTGCCAGCAGCTTACAGGGTTACTATGGCTACACCTTC. Translated, it gives CASSLQGYYGYTF.

This clonotype was counted only a few times. J is TRBJ2-1 and V is TRBV5-1, with 8 nucleotides matching TRBD1. Germline CDR1 SGHRS, CDR2 YFSETQ. There are 16 residues in the CDR3. The V gene end was trimmed by 0 bases and the J gene end by 0 bases; junction bases not matched to a gene: 2. The CDR3 loop is CASSLVGTGSYNEQFF. CDR3 nucleotides: TGCGCCAGCAGCTTGGTGGGGACAGGCTCCTACAATGAGCAGTTCTTC.

Note on this clonotype: A single base separates this from a much larger clone, so it may be a read error. This rearrangement joins TRBV12-3 or TRBV12-4 to TRBJ2-7; 8 bases are a match to TRBD1. V was pared by 9 bases and J by 6 bases, with 10 bases of the junction left unmatched. This CDR3 region has 13 residues. The chain's CDR3 is CASKQGVSCEQYF. CDR3 DNA: TGTGCCAGTAAACAGGGGGTTAGCTGCGAGCAGTACTTC.

CDR3 bases: TGTGCCAGCACCTCTCAAATACCGGGACAGGGGTATGGCTACACCTTC. It encodes CASTSQIPGQGYGYTF. The rearrangement joins TRBV12-3 or TRBV12-4 to TRBJ1-2, with 10 bases lining up with TRBD1. The CDR3 covers 16 residues. V gave up 7 bases and J gave up 5 bases; unmatched junction bases: 13.

This clonotype showed up just once. J is TRBJ1-4 and V is TRBV11-3, with D maybe TRBD1 (5 bases). The CDR3 is 15 residues long. From germline, CDR1 is SGHNT and CDR2 YENEEA. V dropped 4 bases and J dropped 8 bases, with 17 bases sitting between them. The CDR3 DNA is TGTGCCAGCAGCTCACGGGACCGTCGAAAGGAAAAACTGTTTTTT. As protein: CASSSRDRRKEKLFF.

V is TRBV6-1 and J is TRBJ2-5; weak D call: TRBD1 (5 bases). Trimming removed 6 bases from V and 0 bases from J, with 20 bases in between. The CDR3 spans 17 residues. Germline CDR1 MNHNS, CDR2 SASEGT. As DNA, the CDR3 is TGTGCCAGCAGCCCAAGCAGGGTTCCCCTGTACCAAGAGACCCAGTACTTC. Protein sequence: CASSPSRVPLYQETQYF.

CDR3 loop: CASSQEVHYGYTF. For the CDR3, the DNA is TGCGCCAGCAGCCAAGAAGTACACTATGGCTACACCTTC. The chain joins TRBV4-3 to TRBJ1-2; D is undetermined. Trimming cost V 0 bases and J 3 bases, with 5 bases left between them. Per the germline V gene, CDR1 is LGHNA and CDR2 is YSLEER. The CDR3 extends over 13 amino acids.

This clonotype came up many times. In nucleotides, the CDR3 is TGCGCCAGCAGCTCCCTTGGGCGGACGAACACTGAAGCTTTCTTT. Translated, it gives CASSSLGRTNTEAFF. This chain links TRBV5-1 with TRBJ1-1; D is uncertain. The CDR3 has 15 residues. Between the trimmed V and J ends, which lost 3 bases and 1 base, there was a span of 13 bases. Germline V CDR1 and CDR2: SGHRS, YFSETQ.

This clonotype was seen at least ten times. The chain recombines TRBV5-1 with TRBJ2-1; TRBD1 aligns across 7 bases. The CDR3 has 15 amino acids. The germline V gene encodes CDR1 SGHRS and CDR2 YFSETQ. Trimming cost V 4 bases and J 6 bases; bases outside gene matches: 10. The CDR3 here is CASSPYTRGPNEQFF. CDR3 DNA sequence: TGCGCCAGCAGCCCCTACACAAGGGGGCCCAATGAGCAGTTCTTC.

This clonotype turned up a few times. V gene TRBV19 combines with J gene TRBJ1-2; D is unresolved. V lost 3 bases to trimming and J lost 0 bases, with 11 bases between them. Germline CDR1 is LNHDA and CDR2 is SQIVND (reference sequence). This CDR3 contains 15 residues. The CDR3 sequence: CASSMVRGANYGYTF. In DNA, the CDR3 is TGTGCCAGTAGTATGGTCAGAGGAGCTAACTATGGCTACACCTTC.

The chain links TRBV19 to TRBJ2-3; TRBD1 is a possible D gene (6 bases). CDR3 length equals 13 residues. CDR1 and CDR2 (germline): LNHDA, SQIVND (reference sequence). The V gene lost 5 bases and the J gene lost 10 bases, with 16 bases spanning the gap. The DNA for the CDR3 is TGTGCCAGTAGTGGGACACCTCGGGATGCGCAGTATTTT. Protein: CASSGTPRDAQYF.